This T cell receptor (beta chain) came from a study of a mutant IDH1 vaccine in newly diagnosed glioma. In the study overall: Patients previously underwent radiotherapy, temozolomide, or both, and most underwent both.

This sample's time point: baseline, week 1 (first vaccination visit). Treatment noted: pre-vaccination baseline after standard-of-care therapy. New WHO grade 3 or 4 IDH1-mutant, ATRX-lost astrocytomas were present in all donors. CDR3 size: 14 residues. V was clipped by 4 bases and J by 5 bases, with 12 bases between them. Germline CDR1 is SGHTA and CDR2 is FQGNSA. The table came from immunoSEQ multiplex PCR; TCRdb's copy has only in-frame clones and leaves some out. Among around 50,000 clones listed, roughly 89% were seen once. The chain combines TRBV7-2 with TRBJ2-1; perhaps D is TRBD1 or TRBD2 (6 bases each). The TCR comes from a middle-aged man with glioma. The input for sequencing was PBMCs, taken from a glioma patient treated with radiotherapy, temozolomide or both. CDR3 residues: CASSWKGGNNEQFF. CDR3 bases: TGTGCCAGCAGCTGGAAGGGGGGCAACAATGAGCAGTTCTTC.